What follows is one TCR beta chain and its context. The antigen is not known. The sample comes from a study of beta chain features in type 1 diabetes. Study-wide points: The study found moderately but significantly shorter TCRB CDR3s in all four CD4+ subsets of Type 1 diabetes patients.

V dropped 0 bases and J dropped 0; count of bases not matched to a gene: 1. The length of the CDR3 is 15 residues. CDR1 and CDR2 from the germline V gene are SGHRS and YFSETQ. Every isolated RNA sample was fully reverse transcribed, so sequencing captured expressed TCRB transcripts. Sequencing used immunoSEQ multiplex PCR; TCRdb keeps in-frame clones, though not all of them. The sample carries 300,000 to 400,000 clones, roughly 12% recorded once. The chain joins TRBV5-1 to TRBJ2-5; 8 bases match TRBD1. Sequencing input: naive CD4+ T cells from blood. This TCR came from a man younger than 30 in good health. CDR3 DNA sequence: TGCGCCAGCAGCTTGGGACAGGGGTACCAAGAGACCCAGTACTTC. Amino acids: CASSLGQGYQETQYF.